Included here is one T cell receptor (beta chain) sequence, with context. These data come from a study of blood T cell repertoires in COVID-19. Study overall: The samples span acute and convalescent COVID-19 from the United States, Italy and Spain.

The table came from immunoSEQ multiplex PCR; TCRdb's copy has only in-frame clones and leaves some out. The table includes some 130,000 clones, about 72% detected once. The V end lost 0 bases, the J end lost 5 bases, and 14 bases lay between the germline ends. CDR3 size: 16 residues. The germline CDR1 and CDR2 sequences are SGHRS and YFSETQ. This TCR derives from a woman aged 65 to 85 with acute or convalescent COVID-19. The chain uses TRBV5-1 and TRBJ1-4, with no clear D. Source material: peripheral blood. CDR3 protein: CASSLVGVAGNEKLFF. The CDR3 nucleotides read TGCGCCAGCAGCTTGGTTGGGGTAGCGGGGAATGAAAAACTGTTTTTT.